What follows are 30 T cell receptor beta chains derived from one specimen sequenced in a study of blood T cell repertoires in COVID-19. Repertoires were generated with immunoSEQ multiplex PCR, while TCRdb's copy carries only in-frame clones and drops some. The table lists 350,000 to 450,000 clones, 70% to 90% of them singletons. Sample: PBMCs or T cells enriched from blood (not recorded which). These receptors were collected from a man aged 35 to 55 in a cohort exposed to, infected with or recovered from COVID-19 (not recorded which).

Turning to this clone: The same CDR3 is also encoded by other DNA sequences in this sample. The chain recombines TRBV7-9 with TRBJ1-2; tentative D call: TRBD1 (5 bases). Germline V lookup: CDR1 SEHNR, CDR2 FQNEAQ (reference sequence). Trimming shortened V by 2 bases and J by 8 bases, and 9 bases separated the two germline ends. The CDR3 totals 12 residues. The CDR3: CASSLNQGGYTF. CDR3 bases: TGTGCCAGCAGCTTAAACCAGGGCGGCTACACCTTC.

The chain uses TRBV10-3 and TRBJ2-1, with D possibly TRBD2 on 6 matching bases. The CDR3 has 15 amino acids. Germline CDR1 ENHRY, CDR2 SYGVKD. The ends were cut back, 5 bases at V and 0 bases at J, with 11 bases in the middle. The CDR3 spells CAISSLASSYNEQFF. In DNA form, the CDR3 reads TGTGCCATCAGTTCACTAGCTAGCTCCTACAATGAGCAGTTCTTC.

This chain joins TRBV5-1 and TRBJ2-2, with D maybe TRBD1 (5 bases). This CDR3 is 15 amino acids long. Trimming removed 4 bases at V and 4 bases at J, with 14 bases between. In germline, CDR1 is SGHRS, CDR2 YFSETQ. The CDR3: CASSLQQESTGELFF. In DNA form, the CDR3 reads TGCGCCAGCAGCCTGCAACAGGAGTCCACCGGGGAGCTGTTTTTT. The full variable domain, rest sourced from reference TRBV5-1 and TRBJ2-2, is KAGVTQTPRYLIKTRGQQVTLSCSPISGHRSVSWYQQTPGQGLQFLFEYFSETQRNKGNFPGRFSGRQFSNSRSEMNVSTLELGDSALYLCASSLQQESTGELFFGEGSRLTVL.

There are a few counts of this clone. J is TRBJ1-5 and V is TRBV19, with TRBD1 matching over 11 bases. V gave up 6 bases and J gave up 6 bases; unmatched junction bases: 7. Germline-derived CDR1 and CDR2 are LNHDA and SQIVND (reference sequence). The CDR3 sequence is 15 residues long. The CDR3 nucleotides read TGTGCCAGTAGGATTGGGACAGGGGGTGCTCAGCCCCAGCATTTT. It yields the protein CASRIGTGGAQPQHF.

In DNA, the CDR3 is TGTGCCAGCAGCTTAAGGGCAAGCGGGGCCACAGATACGCAGTATTTT. As protein: CASSLRASGATDTQYF. The J gene is TRBJ2-3, the V gene TRBV7-2, with TRBD2 matching over 7 bases. The CDR3 covers 16 residues. The germline V gene has CDR1 SGHTA and CDR2 FQGNSA. V gave up 2 bases and J gave up 2 bases; unmatched junction bases: 7.

This clone is a singleton in its sample. The V call is TRBV29-1, the J call TRBJ2-5; 8 bases line up with TRBD2. The CDR3 is made up of 13 amino acids. The V and J ends lost 8 bases and 4 bases, in that order; junction bases with no gene match: 9. Germline V gene data show CDR1 as SQVTM and CDR2 as ANQGSEA. CDR3 nucleotide sequence: TGCAGCACGATGCGGGGGGAGAGAGAGACCCAGTACTTC. This codes for CSTMRGERETQYF.

The chain carries TRBV25-1 and TRBJ2-7; 8 bases match TRBD2. Germline CDR1 MGHDK, CDR2 SYGVNS. CDR3 length equals 16 residues. V trimming: 2 bases; J trimming: 0 bases; junction bases outside the gene matches: 6. The CDR3 region is CASSEPTSGLSYEQYF. For the CDR3, the DNA is TGTGCCAGCAGTGAACCCACTAGCGGTCTCTCCTACGAGCAGTACTTC.

V is TRBV4-1 and J is TRBJ2-3; maybe TRBD1 (5 bases). The germline gives CDR1 MGHRA, CDR2 YSYEKL. This CDR3 comprises 16 residues. The ends were cut back, 1 base at V and 2 bases at J, with 13 bases in the middle. CDR3 region: CASSQAGATPTDTQYF. CDR3 sequence (DNA): TGCGCCAGCAGCCAAGCTGGGGCTACCCCCACAGATACGCAGTATTTT.

CDR3 residues: CASSQVPSGRADSGANVLTF. In nucleotides, the CDR3 is TGCGCCAGCAGCCAAGTTCCCTCAGGCAGGGCGGACTCTGGGGCCAACGTCCTGACTTTC. The chain combines TRBV4-1 with TRBJ2-6; TRBD1 might be the D (5 bases). Germline V gene data show CDR1 as MGHRA and CDR2 as YSYEKL. V shed 1 base and J shed 0 bases, with 19 bases lying between them. CDR3 length: 20 residues.

This clone was picked up a small number of times. The V call is TRBV2, the J call TRBJ1-4; 9 bases fit TRBD1. This CDR3 spans 16 amino acids. Trimming took 5 bases from V and 3 from J; bases not matched to a gene: 7. Germline V CDR1 and CDR2: SNHLY, FYNNEI. The CDR3 DNA sequence: TGTGCCAGCAGTTTCCCCGGGACAGGGCCTAATGAAAAACTGTTTTTT. Amino acid sequence: CASSFPGTGPNEKLFF.

The chain recombines TRBV2 with TRBJ2-4; TRBD1 matches at 8 bases. The CDR3 is 14 residues long. After removal of 1 base from V and 10 bases from J, the junction contained 6 bases not matched to a gene. Germline values: CDR1 SNHLY, CDR2 FYNNEI. The CDR3, as DNA: TGTGCCAGCAGTGAAGAACAGGGGGTCCAAATTCAGTACTTC. Translated, it gives CASSEEQGVQIQYF.

The CDR3 DNA sequence: TGTGCCAGCAGTTTCTACCAGGGTTCTGGCTATGGCTACACCTTC. This translates into CASSFYQGSGYGYTF. The chain carries TRBV6-5 and TRBJ1-2, with a possible D match to TRBD1 (5 bases). This CDR3 spans 15 amino acids. V lost 4 bases to trimming and J lost 4 bases, with 16 bases between them. Per germline, CDR1 MNHEY and CDR2 SVGAGI.

The chain has TRBV11-2 and TRBJ2-4; 9 bases match TRBD2. The ends lost 5 bases at V and 3 bases at J; junction bases unmatched: 14. From germline, CDR1 is SGHAT and CDR2 FQNNGV. CDR3 size: 18 residues. Written as DNA, the CDR3 is TGTGCCAGCAGCCGGGTCAGGGCGGGAGGGGCTGACAAAAACATTCAGTACTTC. Translation gives CASSRVRAGGADKNIQYF. Combining the CDR3 with reference TRBV11-2 and TRBJ2-4 gives the whole variable domain EAGVAQSPRYKIIEKRQSVAFWCNPISGHATLYWYQQILGQGPKLLIQFQNNGVVDDSQLPKDRFSAERLKGVDSTLKIQPAKLEDSAVYLCASSRVRAGGADKNIQYFGAGTRLSVL.

J is TRBJ1-1 and V is TRBV12-3 or TRBV12-4, with D possibly being TRBD1 (6 bases). Trimming shortened V by 3 bases and J by 5 bases, and 10 bases separated the two germline ends. This CDR3 is built from 13 residues. DNA of the CDR3: TGTGCCAGCAGTTTCGTCAGGGGAACTGAAGCTTTCTTT. This translates into CASSFVRGTEAFF.

The chain employs TRBV25-1 and TRBJ1-1, with no clear D. This CDR3 has 11 amino acids. Germline loops: CDR1 MGHDK, CDR2 SYGVNS. V was shortened by 6 bases and J by 4 bases, with 6 bases between the two germline ends. Here the CDR3 DNA reads TGTGCCAGCAGCGGTCCCACTGAAGCTTTCTTT. This encodes CASSGPTEAFF.

This chain links TRBV7-7 with TRBJ2-5; TRBD2 matches 7 bases. The CDR3 loop spans 15 amino acids. V shed 3 bases, J shed 1 base, and the junction held 5 bases outside the gene matches. The V gene's germline CDR1 is SSHAT and CDR2 FNYEAQ (reference sequence). CDR3 nucleotides: TGTGCCAGCAGCTTTACTAGCGTTAGCCAAGAGACCCAGTACTTC. This codes for CASSFTSVSQETQYF. Variable domain in full (rest from reference TRBV7-7 and TRBJ2-5): GAGVSQSPRYKVTKRGQDVTLRCDPISSHATLYWYQQALGQGPEFLTYFNYEAQPDKSGLPSDRFSAERPEGSISTLTIQRTEQRDSAMYRCASSFTSVSQETQYFGPGTRLLVL.

This sequence joins TRBV6-5 and TRBJ2-7; 9 positions agree with TRBD1. The V gene's germline CDR1 is MNHEY and CDR2 SVGAGI. After removal of 9 bases from V and 4 bases from J, the junction contained 13 bases not matched to a gene. CDR3 size: 15 residues. The CDR3 sequence is CASILRDRDGYEQYF. CDR3 sequence (DNA): TGTGCCAGTATCCTCCGGGACAGGGACGGTTACGAGCAGTACTTC.

The chain employs TRBV28 and TRBJ1-5; 8 nucleotides align to TRBD1. The CDR3 is 15 amino acids. Per germline, CDR1 MDHEN and CDR2 SYDVKM. Losses at the gene ends were 5 bases for V and 8 bases for J; bases not matched to a gene: 11. The CDR3 region is CASSPGQGTVKPQHF. DNA of the CDR3: TGTGCCAGCAGTCCAGGACAGGGAACGGTCAAGCCCCAGCATTTT.

The chain recombines TRBV6-5 with TRBJ2-7; a weak D match, TRBD1 (5 bases). Germline CDR1 is MNHEY and CDR2 is SVGAGI. V lost 6 bases to trimming and J lost 6 bases, with 15 bases between them. The CDR3 totals 13 residues. The CDR3 coding sequence is TGTGCCAGCAGCCCACAAAAGGGGCGCGAGCAGTACTTC. This codes for CASSPQKGREQYF.

The chain couples TRBV24-1 to TRBJ2-1, with 15 bases identical to TRBD2. The germline V gene has CDR1 KGHDR and CDR2 SFDVKD. The CDR3 loop spans 17 amino acids. The V gene end was trimmed by 5 bases and the J gene end by 8 bases; junction bases not matched to a gene: 9. The CDR3 reads CATSAKGLAGGDDEQFF. The CDR3 DNA sequence: TGTGCCACCAGTGCCAAGGGACTAGCGGGAGGTGACGATGAGCAGTTCTTC.

This chain uses TRBV7-9 with TRBJ2-3, with 11 bases identical to TRBD1. Per the germline V gene, CDR1 is SEHNR and CDR2 is FQNEAQ (reference sequence). The CDR3 is 16 residues long. The trim removed 5 bases at V and 3 bases at J, leaving 7 bases unmatched. The CDR3 region is CASSVRDRGRTDTQYF. CDR3 nucleotides: TGTGCCAGCAGCGTTCGGGACAGGGGGAGAACAGATACGCAGTATTTT.

This sequence joins TRBV9 and TRBJ1-5, with 7 bases fitting TRBD1. The V gene's germline CDR1 is SGDLS and CDR2 YYNGEE. This CDR3 has 14 residues. After removal of 5 bases from V and 7 bases from J, the junction contained 9 bases not matched to a gene. The CDR3 sequence: CASSPTGAGQPQHF. CDR3 in DNA: TGTGCCAGCAGTCCAACAGGGGCGGGGCAGCCCCAGCATTTT. Filled out from reference TRBV9 and TRBJ1-5, the complete variable domain reads DSGVTQTPKHLITATGQRVTLRCSPRSGDLSVYWYQQSLDQGLQFLIQYYNGEERAKGNILERFSAQQFPDLHSELNLSSLELGDSALYFCASSPTGAGQPQHFGDGTRLSIL.

V usage is TRBV5-1 and J usage is TRBJ2-7; D unresolved. Germline CDR1 and CDR2: SGHRS and YFSETQ. V was trimmed by 5 bases and J by 4 bases, leaving 13 bases between them. The CDR3 is 13 amino acids. CDR3 sequence: CASSFLQNYEQYF. CDR3 DNA: TGCGCCAGCAGTTTTTTACAGAATTACGAGCAGTACTTC. The complete variable domain, with remaining parts taken from reference TRBV5-1 and TRBJ2-7, reads KAGVTQTPRYLIKTRGQQVTLSCSPISGHRSVSWYQQTPGQGLQFLFEYFSETQRNKGNFPGRFSGRQFSNSRSEMNVSTLELGDSALYLCASSFLQNYEQYFGPGTRLTVT.

The chain is built from TRBV30 and TRBJ2-1; 12 bases line up with TRBD2. Per the germline V gene, CDR1 is GTSNPN and CDR2 is SVGIG (reference sequence). J lost 5 bases, V lost 8 bases, and 10 bases had no gene match. CDR3 length: 15 amino acids. For the CDR3, the DNA is TGTGCCGCCGAGAGTTGGACTAGCGGGGACAATGAGCAGTTCTTC. It codes for CAAESWTSGDNEQFF.

The rearrangement links TRBV15 to TRBJ2-7; 7 bases match TRBD2. Germline CDR1 reads LNHNV; CDR2 reads YYDKDF (reference sequence). Losses at the gene ends were 0 bases for V and 1 base for J; bases not matched to a gene: 3. The CDR3 is 15 residues long. The CDR3 coding sequence is TGTGCCACCAGCAGAGAAGCGGGACCTTCCTACGAGCAGTACTTC. Translation: CATSREAGPSYEQYF.

This chain joins TRBV5-4 and TRBJ2-1; D is perhaps TRBD2 (6 bases). This CDR3 is 15 amino acids long. Germline CDR1 is SGHNT and CDR2 is YYREEE (reference sequence). V was clipped by 9 bases and J by 5 bases, with 21 bases between them. In DNA form, the CDR3 reads TGTGCCATCTCCGAAGGGGCGGGAACAAACAATGAGCAGTTCTTC. This codes for CAISEGAGTNNEQFF. Filled out from reference TRBV5-4 and TRBJ2-1, the complete variable domain reads ETGVTQSPTHLIKTRGQQVTLRCSSQSGHNTVSWYQQALGQGPQFIFQYYREEENGRGNFPPRFSGLQFPNYSSELNVNALELDDSALYLCAISEGAGTNNEQFFGPGTRLTVL.

This clone was seen more than once but under ten times. The V call is TRBV9, the J call TRBJ2-1; 7 nucleotides agree with TRBD1. V dropped 0 bases and J dropped 9; count of bases not matched to a gene: 9. CDR1 and CDR2 from the germline V gene are SGDLS and YYNGEE. The CDR3 has 15 amino acids. CDR3 amino acids: CASSVALDRLGEQFF. CDR3 DNA: TGTGCCAGCAGCGTAGCCCTGGACAGGCTCGGTGAGCAGTTCTTC.

The sample holds a few counts of this clone. This rearrangement joins TRBV13 to TRBJ2-3; TRBD2 matches 11 bases. The CDR3 runs 20 residues. In germline, CDR1 is PRHDT, CDR2 FYEKMQ (reference sequence). Trimming cost V 3 bases and J 2 bases; bases outside gene matches: 16. CDR3 loop: CASSLGLAVLTVTHTDTQYF. CDR3 nucleotides: TGTGCCAGCAGCTTGGGACTAGCGGTTCTCACCGTCACCCACACAGATACGCAGTATTTT.

The rearrangement links TRBV5-1 to TRBJ2-2, with 9 bases lining up with TRBD2. Germline V lookup: CDR1 SGHRS, CDR2 YFSETQ. Germline trimming cut 3 bases from V and 10 bases from J; bases unmatched to any gene: 13. The CDR3 extends over 16 amino acids. This CDR3 reads CASSSLLRTSVVELFF. CDR3 coding DNA: TGCGCCAGCAGCTCCCTCCTTCGGACTAGCGTGGTGGAGCTGTTTTTT.

The chain recombines TRBV27 with TRBJ2-7, with 10 positions matching TRBD1. V lost 6 bases and J lost 0; bases outside the gene matches: 8. CDR1 and CDR2 from the germline V gene are MNHEY and SMNVEV (reference sequence). The CDR3 covers 16 residues. The CDR3 sequence is CASSRTGTGVSYEQYF. DNA for the CDR3: TGTGCCAGCAGCAGAACCGGGACAGGGGTCTCCTACGAGCAGTACTTC.